This T cell receptor beta chain was captured by sequencing in a study of T cells in localized non-small cell lung cancer. This clone appeared once. With V trimmed by 9 bases and J by 5 bases, 6 bases remained unmatched. Germline V gene data show CDR1 as LNHDA and CDR2 as SQIVND (reference sequence). The CDR3 sequence is 13 residues long. Here immunoSEQ multiplex PCR was the method, and the copy in TCRdb shows in-frame clones only, minus some. Found here are under 150,000 clones, about 89% of them singletons; the top ten hold 1.5% to 2%. The genes are TRBV19 and TRBJ1-5, with 8 bases identical to TRBD1. The TCR originated in a female donor over 55 with stage I lung adenocarcinoma. The sample in question was peripheral blood, obtained before any cancer treatment. CDR3 DNA sequence: TGTGCCAGCGCAGGGGGCAAATATCAGCCCCAGCATTTT. Protein product: CASAGGKYQPQHF.